These 9 T cell receptor beta chains were all obtained from the same sample, sequenced in a study of blood T cell repertoires in COVID-19. Some clones are missing from TCRdb's copy, which holds only in-frame ones; the method was immunoSEQ multiplex PCR. The table lists fewer than 300,000 clones, 88% of them singletons, with 1% to 1.5% in the top ten. Sequenced input: PBMCs or T cells enriched from blood (not recorded which). These receptors all come from a woman between 40 and 50 years old with acute COVID-19.

The chain is built from TRBV5-1 and TRBJ2-1; the match to TRBD2 covers 8 bases. The V gene end was trimmed by 5 bases and the J gene end by 5 bases; junction bases not matched to a gene: 6. Per the germline V gene, CDR1 is SGHRS and CDR2 is YFSETQ. The CDR3 runs to 14 residues. CDR3 bases: TGCGCCAGCAGTAGTTTCGGGGGGGACAATGAGCAGTTCTTC. Residues: CASSSFGGDNEQFF. The entire variable domain, with the rest obtained from reference TRBV5-1 and TRBJ2-1, is as follows: KAGVTQTPRYLIKTRGQQVTLSCSPISGHRSVSWYQQTPGQGLQFLFEYFSETQRNKGNFPGRFSGRQFSNSRSEMNVSTLELGDSALYLCASSSFGGDNEQFFGPGTRLTVL.

This clone has more than one count but fewer than ten. Written as DNA, the CDR3 is TGTGCCAGCAGCTGGGACAAATATAGCACAGATACGCAGTATTTT. Translating it yields CASSWDKYSTDTQYF. The chain carries TRBV11-2 and TRBJ2-3; D might be TRBD1 (6 bases). The CDR3 sequence is 15 residues long. Trimming removed 4 bases from V and 0 bases from J, with 11 bases in between. Germline CDR1 is SGHAT and CDR2 is FQNNGV.

This clone is a singleton in its sample. The genes are TRBV5-4 and TRBJ1-1; tentatively, D is TRBD1 (6 bases). The CDR3 sequence is 15 residues long. Germline CDR1 SGHNT, CDR2 YYREEE (reference sequence). V gave up 0 bases and J gave up 3 bases, with 12 bases separating them. CDR3 sequence reads: CASSLVQGWHTEAFF. Here the CDR3 DNA reads TGTGCCAGCAGCTTGGTTCAGGGGTGGCACACTGAAGCTTTCTTT.

The chain carries TRBV11-3 and TRBJ2-5; D perhaps matches TRBD1 (9 bases). Trimming took off 5 bases at V and 4 bases at J, with 20 bases between the two ends. Germline V gene lookup returns CDR1 SGHNT and CDR2 YENEEA. The CDR3 has 16 residues. CDR3 in amino acids: CASSLNLAGQGETQYF. CDR3 bases: TGTGCCAGCAGCCTCAATTTAGCGGGACAGGGAGAGACCCAGTACTTC.

The chain carries TRBV27 and TRBJ2-3; 7 nucleotides align to TRBD2. CDR1 MNHEY and CDR2 SMNVEV come from the germline V gene (reference sequence). CDR3 size: 13 residues. V gave up 4 bases and J gave up 10 bases; unmatched junction bases: 8. In DNA, the CDR3 is TGTGCCAGCAGTTCCACAGCGGGATACGCGCAGTATTTT. As protein: CASSSTAGYAQYF.

V gene TRBV18 combines with J gene TRBJ1-1, with TRBD1 identical over 8 bases. The CDR3 loop spans 15 amino acids. Germline V gene data show CDR1 as KGHSH and CDR2 as LQKENI. Trimming removed 4 bases from V and 4 bases from J; junction bases left unmatched: 8. The CDR3 coding sequence is TGTGCCAGCTCACGCGACCAGGGGGCCGGCACTGAAGCTTTCTTT. This encodes CASSRDQGAGTEAFF.

The chain is built from TRBV3-1 (or the pseudogene TRBV3-2) and TRBJ1-2; TRBD1 matches at 7 bases. Per germline, CDR1 LGHDT and CDR2 YNNKEL (reference sequence). V shed 4 bases, J shed 5 bases, and the junction held 16 bases outside the gene matches. The CDR3 covers 17 residues. CDR3 nucleotide sequence: TGTGCCAGCAGCCCCGGTAAAGGGGGCGGAGTACTTTATGGCTACACCTTC. It translates to CASSPGKGGGVLYGYTF.

V gene TRBV2 combines with J gene TRBJ1-1; TRBD1 might be the D (5 bases). Germline V gene sequence: CDR1 SNHLY, CDR2 FYNNEI. This CDR3 is 13 amino acids long. V lost 6 bases to trimming and J lost 3 bases, with 11 bases between them. The CDR3 coding sequence is TGTGCCAGCAGCTCAGGGTTTTACACTGAAGCTTTCTTT. This sequence encodes CASSSGFYTEAFF.

The count of this clone is one. The rearrangement links TRBV5-1 to TRBJ2-5; 14 bases match TRBD2. The J segment lost 3 bases and the V segment lost 4 bases, leaving 8 bases of the junction unmatched. Germline CDR1 SGHRS, CDR2 YFSETQ. There are 17 residues in the CDR3. The CDR3 loop is CASSLMPTSGREETQYF. The CDR3, as DNA: TGCGCCAGCAGCCTGATGCCGACTAGCGGGAGGGAAGAGACCCAGTACTTC.